This T cell receptor (beta chain) was documented in a study of CXCR3-negative and CXCR3-positive naive CD8 T cells. As for the study in general: Every library held about 1.5 +/- 0.3 million TRB reads, and the total came to roughly 150 million.

As for this clonotype: Antigen unknown.

Findings and caveats of the study: CXCR3-positive naive cells carried more hydrophobic TRB CDR3s than CXCR3-negative ones. Once cells were cryopreserved, CXCR3 expression went down partly, and most assays used fresh PBMCs. Both of the naive subsets showed about the same high diversity, but memory CD8+ cells had much less.

CD45RO-CCR7+CD27+CD95- defined naive CD8+ T cells. Germline loops: CDR1 SGHAT, CDR2 FQNNGV. The CDR3 extends over 17 amino acids. 5' RACE with UMI labels generated the TRB cDNA libraries. Each CDR3 protein gets one entry in TCRdb, which reprocessed the 5' RACE reads and gives no DNA. In total, the table holds 150,000 or so distinct CDR3 sequences. The gene calls are TRBV11-2 and TRBJ2-3; there is no DNA to check the TCRdb D call of TRBD1. The clonotype comes from a human donor in good health. Some clones in this sample may be carry-over from other donors' samples. Material for sequencing was naive CXCR3+ CD8+ T cells from blood. Subset reported: CD45RO-CCR7+CD27+CD95- naive CD8+ T cells expressing CXCR3 (TNR3+). This CDR3 is CASSWIRDALPTDTQYF.